This T cell receptor (beta chain) was identified during a study of memory CD4+ T cells and cytomegalovirus serostatus. In the study overall: Of the healthy Belgian adults, several were CMV seropositive and 24 seronegative. Points from the study as a whole: Each of approximately 73 CMV-associated TCRbeta sequences occurred in one to five individuals.

The germline CDR1 and CDR2 sequences are KGHSH and LQKENI. The CDR3 extends over 18 amino acids. V shed 3 bases and J 4 bases; nucleotides not matched to a gene: 12. The sort gate was single viable CD3+CD4+CD8-CD45RO+ cells for memory CD4+ T cells. CD4+ T cells were isolated by positive magnetic selection. With regard to this clone: Its target is not known.

Here immunoSEQ multiplex PCR was the method, and the copy in TCRdb shows in-frame clones only, minus some. The sample holds about 41,000 clones, about four fifths seen once. This receptor was taken from an adult in good health and CMV-seronegative. The chain is built from TRBV18 and TRBJ2-1; TRBD2 matches at 10 bases. Sequences were obtained from memory CD4+ T cells from blood. The CDR3 sequence is CASSPRTVTSGVYNEQFF. In DNA form, the CDR3 reads TGTGCCAGCTCACCTCGGACGGTCACTAGCGGGGTTTACAATGAGCAGTTCTTC. Based on the CDR3 plus reference TRBV18 and TRBJ2-1, the full variable domain is NAGVMQNPRHLVRRRGQEARLRCSPMKGHSHVYWYRQLPEEGLKFMVYLQKENIIDESGMPKERFSAEFPKEGPSILRIQQVVRGDSAAYFCASSPRTVTSGVYNEQFFGPGTRLTVL.